This TCR beta chain was documented in a study of T cells expressing NK-cell markers. About the study: Investigators obtained TCR beta repertoires from sorted CD3+CD56+NKG2C+, CD3+CD56+NKG2C- and CD3+CD56-NKG2C+ T cells. Study observations and caveats: No clear determination of HCMV specificity was made for expanded NKG2C+ T cell clones. The dominant NKG2C+ clonotypes represented 1.0-7.0% of CD8+ T cells in over 5 donors.

What made the TCR beta cDNA was 5'RACE template switching with UMIs. TCRdb reprocessed the 5' RACE reads; each CDR3 protein has one entry and no DNA is given. The sample includes about 32,000 distinct CDR3 sequences. Comments on this clonotype: What it binds is not known.

Germline CDR1 reads SNHLY; CDR2 reads FYNNEI. This CDR3 is 14 amino acids long. J is TRBJ2-3 and V is TRBV2; TCRdb designates TRBD2, a call that cannot be tested without DNA. Sequenced sample: blood T cells: a sorted CD56 or NKG2C T cell subset, CD4+ or CD8+ T cells, or bulk PBMC T cells (not recorded which). The sequence was obtained from a woman aged 18 to 75 in good health. CDR3 amino acids: CASSDRGTTDTQYF.